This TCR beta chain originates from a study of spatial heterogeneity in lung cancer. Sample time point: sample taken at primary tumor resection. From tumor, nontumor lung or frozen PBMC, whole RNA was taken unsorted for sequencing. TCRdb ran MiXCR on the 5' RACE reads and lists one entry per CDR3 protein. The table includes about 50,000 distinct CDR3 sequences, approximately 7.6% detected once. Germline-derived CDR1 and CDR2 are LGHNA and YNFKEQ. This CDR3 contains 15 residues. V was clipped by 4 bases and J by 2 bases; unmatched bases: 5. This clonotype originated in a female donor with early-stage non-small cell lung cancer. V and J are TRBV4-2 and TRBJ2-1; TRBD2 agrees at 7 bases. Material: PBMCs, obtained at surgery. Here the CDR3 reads CASSPLRGTYNEQFF. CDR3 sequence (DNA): TGTGCCAGCAGCCCCCTGCGGGGGACCTACAATGAGCAGTTCTTC.